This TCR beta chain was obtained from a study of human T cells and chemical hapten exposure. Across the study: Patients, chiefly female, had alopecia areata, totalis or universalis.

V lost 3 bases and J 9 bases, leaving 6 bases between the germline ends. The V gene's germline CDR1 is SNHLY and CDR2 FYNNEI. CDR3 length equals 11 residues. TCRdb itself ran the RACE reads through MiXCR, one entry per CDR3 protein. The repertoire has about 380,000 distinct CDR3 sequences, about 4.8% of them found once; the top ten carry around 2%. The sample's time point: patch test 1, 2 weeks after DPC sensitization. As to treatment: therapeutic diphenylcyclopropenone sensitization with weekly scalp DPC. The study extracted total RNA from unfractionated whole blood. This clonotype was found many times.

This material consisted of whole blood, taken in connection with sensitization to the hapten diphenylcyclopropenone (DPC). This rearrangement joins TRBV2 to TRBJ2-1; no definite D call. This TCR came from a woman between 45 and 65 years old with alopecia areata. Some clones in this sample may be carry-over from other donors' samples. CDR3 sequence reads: CASSDAPEQFF. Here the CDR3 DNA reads TGTGCCAGCAGTGATGCCCCTGAGCAGTTCTTC.